The 21 T cell receptor beta chains below all came from one sample that was sequenced in a study of blood T cell repertoires in COVID-19. The repertoire was sequenced with immunoSEQ multiplex PCR; TCRdb's copy has only in-frame clones and lacks some. The sample contains some 400,000 clones, over 65% of which appear only once. Sequencing was carried out using peripheral blood. Receptors were obtained from a human donor with acute or convalescent COVID-19. The donor label of this sample is uncertain.

The chain links TRBV25-1 to TRBJ2-1; 9 bases fit TRBD2. The V and J ends lost 2 bases and 5 bases, in that order; junction bases with no gene match: 1. Looked up from germline, CDR1 is MGHDK and CDR2 is SYGVNS. The CDR3 length is 14 residues. CDR3 DNA: TGTGCCAGCAGTGAACCTAGCGGGGACAATGAGCAGTTCTTC. It encodes CASSEPSGDNEQFF.

The genes are TRBV6-5 and TRBJ2-2; D ambiguous. Trimming left V 3 bases short and J 5 bases short, with 10 bases between. The CDR3 consists of 14 residues. Germline V CDR1 and CDR2: MNHEY, SVGAGI. The CDR3 sequence is CASSYNLETGELFF. The CDR3, as DNA: TGTGCCAGCAGTTATAACCTAGAAACCGGGGAGCTGTTTTTT.

A remark on this clone: Additional DNA sequences in this sample encode the identical CDR3. The chain carries TRBV6-6 and TRBJ1-1; D perhaps matches TRBD1 (5 bases). Trimming left V 6 bases short and J 0 bases short, with 8 bases between. This CDR3 contains 13 residues. CDR1 MNHNY and CDR2 SVGAGI come from the germline V gene (reference sequence). CDR3 sequence reads: CASSPTVNTEAFF. The CDR3 coding sequence is TGTGCCAGCAGCCCGACAGTGAACACTGAAGCTTTCTTT.

The V and J genes are TRBV5-1 and TRBJ2-3, with a possible D match to TRBD1 (5 bases). This CDR3 spans 13 amino acids. V shed 3 bases and J shed 6 bases, with 11 bases lying between them. Germline lookup yields CDR1 SGHRS and CDR2 YFSETQ. CDR3 bases: TGCGCCAGCAGCTCGACAGCGTGGGATACGCAGTATTTT. This translates into CASSSTAWDTQYF.

The chain carries TRBV30 and TRBJ1-5, with TRBD1 as a possible D gene (5 bases). The CDR3 totals 15 residues. CDR1 is GTSNPN and CDR2 is SVGIG in the germline V gene (reference sequence). Trimming stripped 0 bases from V and 5 bases from J, with 14 bases between. This CDR3 is CAWSVGASLYQPQHF. CDR3 bases: TGTGCCTGGAGTGTAGGGGCGAGTCTTTATCAGCCCCAGCATTTT.

The chain links TRBV5-4 to TRBJ1-2; D is ambiguous. Germline CDR1 reads SGHNT; CDR2 reads YYREEE (reference sequence). CDR3 length equals 12 residues. The V gene lost 4 bases and the J gene lost 4 bases, with 8 bases spanning the gap. This CDR3 reads CASSPGSYGYTF. The CDR3 DNA reads TGTGCCAGCAGCCCGGGTTCCTATGGCTACACCTTC.

The gene calls are TRBV7-9 and TRBJ1-3, with 8 bases lining up with TRBD1. The trim removed 5 bases at V and 2 bases at J, leaving 8 bases unmatched. The germline CDR1 and CDR2 sequences are SEHNR and FQNEAQ (reference sequence). The CDR3 sequence is 16 residues long. For the CDR3, the DNA is TGTGCCAGCAGCGCATCGGACAGGGCCCCTGGAAACACCATATATTTT. Residues: CASSASDRAPGNTIYF.

The rearrangement links TRBV4-1 to TRBJ2-1, with 12 bases aligning to TRBD2. In germline, CDR1 is MGHRA, CDR2 YSYEKL. The CDR3 has 19 amino acids. Trimming cost V 1 base and J 3 bases; bases outside gene matches: 10. The CDR3: CASSQVSLAGGGGYNEQFF. In DNA form, the CDR3 reads TGCGCCAGCAGCCAAGTATCACTAGCGGGGGGCGGGGGCTACAATGAGCAGTTCTTC.

The chain recombines TRBV2 with TRBJ2-6; TRBD1 might be the D (6 bases). This CDR3 has 17 amino acids. V lost 6 bases, J lost 0 bases, and 15 bases lay in between. Germline assignment: CDR1 SNHLY and CDR2 FYNNEI. The CDR3 DNA is TGTGCCAGCAGCTTCGACAGGTCCAGCTCTGGGGCCAACGTCCTGACTTTC. Amino acid sequence: CASSFDRSSSGANVLTF.

This clone was detected a few times. The J gene is TRBJ1-4, the V gene TRBV2; possibly TRBD1 for D (5 bases). The CDR3 covers 11 residues. V was trimmed by 7 bases and J by 7 bases, leaving 7 bases between them. Germline-derived CDR1 and CDR2 are SNHLY and FYNNEI. CDR3: CASKQAEKLFF. Here the CDR3 DNA reads TGTGCCAGCAAACAGGCTGAAAAACTGTTTTTT. The entire variable domain, with the rest obtained from reference TRBV2 and TRBJ1-4, is as follows: EPEVTQTPSHQVTQMGQEVILRCVPISNHLYFYWYRQILGQKVEFLVSFYNNEISEKSEIFDDQFSVERPDGSNFTLKIRSTKLEDSAMYFCASKQAEKLFFGSGTQLSVL.

The chain employs TRBV18 and TRBJ1-1; D not certain. This CDR3 is built from 15 residues. Germline assignment: CDR1 KGHSH and CDR2 LQKENI. Deletions cut 1 base from V and 1 base from J, with 10 bases between. CDR3 DNA sequence: TGTGCCAGCTCACCACGTGCTGCGGGGAACACTGAAGCTTTCTTT. It specifies CASSPRAAGNTEAFF.

The chain is built from TRBV30 and TRBJ1-4; no clear D. Germline assignment: CDR1 GTSNPN and CDR2 SVGIG (reference sequence). This CDR3 is 15 amino acids long. Trimming shortened V by 1 base and J by 3 bases, and 12 bases separated the two germline ends. CDR3 nucleotides: TGTGCCTGGAGTGACCAAGGGAGACCTAATGAAAAACTGTTTTTT. Residues: CAWSDQGRPNEKLFF.

The genes are TRBV2 and TRBJ1-2; D is uncertain. The CDR3 contains 13 residues. V lost 7 bases and J 4 bases, leaving 13 bases between the germline ends. Germline assignment: CDR1 SNHLY and CDR2 FYNNEI. The CDR3 loop reads CASIEGPSYGYTF. CDR3 DNA: TGTGCCAGCATAGAGGGCCCTAGCTATGGCTACACCTTC.

V gene TRBV28 combines with J gene TRBJ1-6; tentatively, D is TRBD1 (5 bases). The V gene's germline CDR1 is MDHEN and CDR2 SYDVKM. CDR3 length: 17 residues. The V and J ends lost 3 bases and 8 bases respectively, with 20 bases between them. CDR3 sequence: CASSFPDRSLIDSPLHF. The CDR3 DNA is TGTGCCAGCAGTTTCCCAGACAGATCACTAATAGATTCACCCCTCCACTTT.

This clone was seen only a few times. The V gene is TRBV5-1, the J gene TRBJ2-1, with D perhaps matching TRBD2 (6 bases). CDR3 size: 15 residues. Germline-derived CDR1 and CDR2 are SGHRS and YFSETQ. V shed 0 bases and J shed 4 bases, with 11 bases lying between them. The CDR3: CASSLAGSGYNEQFF. In DNA, the CDR3 is TGCGCCAGCAGCTTGGCCGGGAGTGGGTACAATGAGCAGTTCTTC.

The chain joins TRBV5-6 to TRBJ2-5, with 8 bases fitting TRBD1. The V and J ends lost 3 bases and 3 bases, in that order; junction bases with no gene match: 4. This CDR3 region has 14 residues. Germline CDR1 is SGHDT and CDR2 is YYEEEE. CDR3 DNA: TGTGCCAGCAGCTACACGACAGGGGAAGAGACCCAGTACTTC. This codes for CASSYTTGEETQYF.

The rearrangement joins TRBV25-1 to TRBJ1-3, with TRBD1 matching 7 bases. The CDR3 sequence is 14 residues long. Germline loops: CDR1 MGHDK, CDR2 SYGVNS. Losses at the gene ends were 9 bases for V and 5 bases for J; bases not matched to a gene: 10. The CDR3 nucleotides read TGTGCCAGGACAGGGCGCCCGTTAAGAAACACCATATATTTT. Translation gives CARTGRPLRNTIYF.

This clone occurred a few times. V is TRBV14 and J is TRBJ1-3; 8 positions match TRBD1. Trimming took 1 base from V and 2 from J; bases not matched to a gene: 16. Germline CDR1 reads SGHDN; CDR2 reads FVKESK. CDR3 size: 20 residues. The CDR3 region has the DNA TGTGCCAGCAGCCAAGGTTACTCATGGGACAGGACAGTCGCTGGAAACACCATATATTTT. Amino acid sequence: CASSQGYSWDRTVAGNTIYF.

The rearrangement joins TRBV4-1 to TRBJ2-1; TRBD2 matches 8 bases. The germline CDR1 and CDR2 sequences are MGHRA and YSYEKL. Trimming at V came to 1 base and at J to 3 bases, leaving 5 bases not matched to a gene. This CDR3 region has 16 residues. CDR3 in DNA: TGCGCCAGCAGCCAAGGTATTAGCGGGATCTACAATGAGCAGTTCTTC. It is translated as CASSQGISGIYNEQFF.

The chain uses TRBV5-6 and TRBJ1-1, with D hard to call. Germline V CDR1 and CDR2: SGHDT, YYEEEE. The CDR3 is made up of 15 amino acids. V was trimmed by 6 bases and J by 10 bases, leaving 25 bases between them. The CDR3 loop reads CASTLSGRGTVSAFF. DNA of the CDR3: TGTGCCAGCACCCTTTCTGGCCGGGGTACGGTGTCAGCTTTCTTT.

Notes on this clone: Other DNA sequences from this sample encode an identical CDR3 as well. The rearrangement joins TRBV6-1 to TRBJ1-2; 9 bases map to TRBD1. Losses at the gene ends were 1 base for V and 8 bases for J; bases not matched to a gene: 5. The CDR3 has 14 residues. Germline assignment: CDR1 MNHNS and CDR2 SASEGT. In DNA form, the CDR3 reads TGTGCCAGCAGTGAAGACAGGGGGCTAGGCGGCTACACCTTC. Its translation: CASSEDRGLGGYTF.